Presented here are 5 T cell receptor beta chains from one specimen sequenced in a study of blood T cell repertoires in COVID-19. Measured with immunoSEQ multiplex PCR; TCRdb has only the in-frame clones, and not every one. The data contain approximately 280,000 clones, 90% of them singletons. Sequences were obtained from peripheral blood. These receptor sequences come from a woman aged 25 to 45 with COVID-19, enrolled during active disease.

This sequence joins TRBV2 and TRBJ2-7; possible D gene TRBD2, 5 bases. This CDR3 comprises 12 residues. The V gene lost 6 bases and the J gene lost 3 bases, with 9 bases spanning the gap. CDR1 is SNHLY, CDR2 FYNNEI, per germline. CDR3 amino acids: CASRGLDYEQYF. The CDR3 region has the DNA TGTGCCAGCAGAGGACTCGACTACGAGCAGTACTTC.

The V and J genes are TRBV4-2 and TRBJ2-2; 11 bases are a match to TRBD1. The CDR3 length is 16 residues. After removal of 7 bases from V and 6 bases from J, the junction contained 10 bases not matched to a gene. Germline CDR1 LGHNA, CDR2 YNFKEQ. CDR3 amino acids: CASNRELGQGAGELFF. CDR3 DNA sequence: TGTGCCAGCAACCGCGAGTTGGGACAGGGGGCCGGGGAGCTGTTTTTT.

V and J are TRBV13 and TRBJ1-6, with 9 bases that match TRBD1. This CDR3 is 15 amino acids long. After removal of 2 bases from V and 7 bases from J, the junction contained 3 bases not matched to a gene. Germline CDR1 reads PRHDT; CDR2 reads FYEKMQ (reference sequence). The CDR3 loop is CASSLRTGVNSPLHF. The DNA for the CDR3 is TGTGCCAGCAGCTTACGGACAGGGGTGAATTCACCCCTCCACTTT.

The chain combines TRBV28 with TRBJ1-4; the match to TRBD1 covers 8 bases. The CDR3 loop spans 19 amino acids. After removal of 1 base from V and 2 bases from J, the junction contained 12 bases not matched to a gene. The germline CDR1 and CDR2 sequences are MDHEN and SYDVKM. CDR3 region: CASSLSAGGAGWTNEKLFF. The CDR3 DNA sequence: TGTGCCAGCAGTTTATCCGCAGGGGGCGCGGGGTGGACTAATGAAAAACTGTTTTTT.

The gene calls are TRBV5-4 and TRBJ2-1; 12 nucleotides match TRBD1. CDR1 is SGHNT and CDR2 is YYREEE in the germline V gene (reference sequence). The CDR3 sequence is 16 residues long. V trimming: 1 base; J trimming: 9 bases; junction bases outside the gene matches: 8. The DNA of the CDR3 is TGTGCCAGCAGCTTGAAACGGGACAGGGGGCCGAGTGAGCAGTTCTTC. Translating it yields CASSLKRDRGPSEQFF.